This T cell receptor beta chain was identified in a study of blood T cell repertoires in COVID-19. Study as a whole: Material from acute and convalescent COVID-19 was sourced from the United States, Italy and Spain. PBMCs, B-cell-depleted T cells, or T cells were the source of the cDNA or gDNA that made up the material.

Clones were sequenced by immunoSEQ multiplex PCR, and TCRdb holds only the in-frame ones, with some missing. The profile shows 250,000 or so clones, approximately 86% of them singletons. The receptor was derived from a woman aged 55-69 years with active or convalescent COVID-19. The specimen sequenced was peripheral blood.

Written as DNA, the CDR3 is TGTGCCAGCAGCTTAACGGGCGGGGGGGAGGCAGATACGCAGTATTTT. Protein: CASSLTGGGEADTQYF. V gene TRBV7-2 combines with J gene TRBJ2-3, with 9 bases that match TRBD2. Germline V gives CDR1 SGHTA, CDR2 FQGNSA. CDR3 length: 16 residues. V trimming: 2 bases; J trimming: 4 bases; junction bases outside the gene matches: 7.